The source of this TCR beta chain is a study of blood T cell repertoires in COVID-19. Across the study: The analysed material was cDNA or gDNA that came from T cells, B-cell-depleted T cells, or PBMCs.

Original data processing: Reference gene primer amplification in the assay estimated nucleated cell counts. Repertoires were generated with immunoSEQ multiplex PCR, while TCRdb's copy carries only in-frame clones and drops some. Clone size and V and J calls were adopted from that table, with D and trimming inferred from the DNA. The sample lists a few hundred thousand clones, around 85% occurring once. This clone came up once. The CDR3 is 18 residues long. Trimming took 4 bases from V and 6 from J; bases not matched to a gene: 17. Germline CDR1 is PRHDT and CDR2 is FYEKMQ (reference sequence). The sequence was collected from a woman aged 18-29 years with acute or convalescent COVID-19. The sequenced sample consisted of peripheral blood. The rearrangement links TRBV13 to TRBJ1-4, with 7 bases matching TRBD1. The chain's CDR3 is CASSSRDSEPGSYEKLFF. The CDR3 coding sequence is TGTGCCAGCAGCTCTCGGGACAGCGAACCGGGAAGTTATGAAAAACTGTTTTTT.